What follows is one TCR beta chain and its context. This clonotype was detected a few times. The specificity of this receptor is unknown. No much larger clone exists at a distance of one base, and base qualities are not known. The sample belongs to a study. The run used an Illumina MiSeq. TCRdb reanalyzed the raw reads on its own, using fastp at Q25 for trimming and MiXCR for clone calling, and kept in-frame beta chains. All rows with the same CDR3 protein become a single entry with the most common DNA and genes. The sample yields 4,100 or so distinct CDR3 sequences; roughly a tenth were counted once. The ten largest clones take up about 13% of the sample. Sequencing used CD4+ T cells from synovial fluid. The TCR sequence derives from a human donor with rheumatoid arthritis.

The sequenced DNA is TGTGCCAGTAGTATAGGGCCCTACAATGAGCAGTTCTTC. It specifies CASSIGPYNEQFF. This sequence uses TRBV19 and TRBJ2-1; confidence is insufficient to name the D gene. The CDR3, cysteine through phenylalanine, is 13 amino acids long. This entry keeps only the CDR3 DNA: 39 bases, framed from base 1. Taken from the germline V gene (reference sequence), the CDR1 and CDR2 loops are LNHDA and SQIVND. V is clipped by 1 base and J by 2 bases, and the sequence between their germline boundaries is 3 bases long.